The text below deals with one TCR beta chain. Its antigen remains undetermined. Base quality data are lacking; no much larger clone is found one base away. The record originates from a study of cytomegalovirus exposure and HLA in healthy donors (dated by TCRdb to about 2017). Background on the whole study: An earlier analysis of several hundred of the donors reported about 250 Gb of sequence data and some 120 million unique TCR beta sequences from 150 million to 200 million T cells. Approximately 300 gigabases of sequencing data and around 90 million unique TCR sequences made up an early release that covered fewer than 650 HLA-typed donors. The genetic ancestry cluster associated with self-reported Caucasian donors included around 76% of the 300 to 400 genotyped donors. The aim of the study was to test whether cataloging public T cell receptors could identify signatures of past pathogen exposure. The study used immunosequencing to profile the T cell repertoires of approximately 690 subjects and linked those repertoires to cytomegalovirus serostatus. In addition to the first cohort of approximately 650 subjects, a separate validation cohort of under 150 different subjects was used. The study combined high-throughput TCR immunosequencing, statistical association of individual TCRs with disease status, and machine learning to predict cytomegalovirus infection status. In a later analysis, previously published TCR beta repertoires from about 640 donors were re-analyzed and high-resolution HLA genotyping was added so that TCR occurrence patterns could be studied. In the later analysis, no new phenotypic data were used to find candidate immune exposures; instead, reliance was placed on TCR beta sequences and their occurrence across donors. To decide whether each TCR beta V gene segment behaved as functional or pseudogenic, an earlier analysis of some 570 of the donors relied on high-throughput TCR beta sequencing. Donor age, sex, ethnicity and CMV serostatus were compiled together with the repertoire data. Genome-wide SNP genotypes for about 65% of the 666 donors were used in a later genetic analysis, which treated that subset as a discovery cohort. Every repertoire in the discovery cohort had been generated on one and the same sequencing platform. HLA typing covered class I and class II loci at four-digit resolution. Typing coverage differed by locus: A, B, C, DRB1 and DQB1 were typed in roughly 629-640 donors, DQA1 in 500 to 550, DPA1 in around 600, and DPB1 in 450 to 480. Roughly five DR-DQ haplotypes were handled as single units for association and clustering because linkage in the cohort was strong. Among 398 genotyped donors of the cohort, an average of roughly 240,000 unique TCR beta nucleotide sequences were sequenced per donor, roughly 20% of them non-productive.

The cohort was made up of approximately 670 healthy bone marrow donors. At the time of sampling, all cohort members were nominally healthy, though unrecorded immune exposures were likely present. The donor tested CMV seronegative, placing the donor among the 352 seronegative members of the cohort. Each donor provided a peripheral blood sample, and peripheral blood mononuclear cells were used for TCR beta sequencing. The Qiagen DNeasy Blood Extraction Kit was used to extract genomic DNA from the blood cell samples. Library construction relied on the immunoSEQ multiplex PCR assay. A mixture of 60 forward primers for TCR Vbeta segments and 13 reverse primers for TCR Jbeta segments was used in the multiplex PCR. The CDR3 region of rearranged TCR beta genes was amplified from genomic DNA by a multiplex PCR assay. On the Illumina HiSeq System, the amplified TCR beta libraries were sequenced as 87-base-pair reads. The source study handled its data this way. Across the 666 repertoires, a later analysis counted approximately 75 million unique TCR beta chains, 9.5 million to 13 million of which were shared by at least two donors. Raw reads were error-corrected and collapsed into unique sequences by a nearest-neighbor algorithm in which closely related sequences were merged to remove PCR and sequencing errors. V, D and J gene segments were assigned by aligning CDR3 sequences to IMGT reference sequences. Each retained sequence needed at least a six-nucleotide match to both a V gene segment and a J gene segment. Rearrangements were classified as productive when the CDR3 lacked stop codons and remained in frame with V and J, and all other rearrangements were classified as non-productive. Following IMGT convention, CDR3 was defined as the stretch from the second conserved V-encoded cysteine to the conserved J-encoded phenylalanine. The earlier analysis of 587 of the donors excluded sequences that lacked an unambiguous match to a single V gene segment. In an earlier analysis of a few hundred of the donors, a V segment was called functional when productive rearrangements were above 56.7%, and segregating when the standard deviation between donors exceeded 5%. To diagnose cytomegalovirus status from the catalog of TCR beta chain sequences, a statistical classification framework was built. In a later analysis, V and J genes were assigned by comparing TCR nucleotide sequences against IMGT/GENE-DB human TR gene sequences. The TCRdist pipeline was used in a later analysis to assign CDR3 sequences and most-parsimonious VDJ recombination scenarios. A later analysis defined each TCR beta chain by its CDR3 amino acid sequence plus V-gene family, and excluded reads lacking a unique V-gene family. To address suspected cross-contamination and a sequencing artifact, a later analysis removed around 590 highly shared, low-generation-probability nucleotide sequences. In a later analysis, a clonal expansion index for each public chain was calculated from normalized within-repertoire ranks of inferred template counts. In a later analysis, generation probabilities were computed with a VDJ recombination model fitted to out-of-frame rearrangements, and the resulting probabilities were checked against IGoR. In a later analysis, TCR-TCR, TCR-HLA and TCR-CMV co-occurrence was scored with hypergeometric tests, and a repertoire-size bias correction was applied to TCR pairs. In a later analysis, false discovery rates were estimated by permuting HLA or CMV assignments 20 times. In a later analysis, co-occurring TCRs were grouped using DBSCAN, and TCRdist sequence similarity was added for clustering within HLA-allele-positive subsets. For co-occurrence clustering, repertoires with fewer than 30,000 or more than 120,000 public chains were excluded, along with roughly five repertoires with anomalous nucleotide sharing. Not all clones reach the TCRdb copy of this immuneACCESS table, which keeps in-frame sequences only. Checked studies attribute under half of the gap to unresolved V genes and leave the rest unexplained. V, J and clone size are taken as reported in that table, and D and trimming were inferred from the DNA itself. The sample data list roughly 200,000 clones, and around 75% of these were observed just once. The ten top clones hold roughly 2.7% of the sample.

From its cysteine to its phenylalanine, the CDR3 spans 19 amino acids. Only CDR3 DNA remains: 57 bases, in frame from the first base. Based on the germline V gene (reference sequence), the CDR1 and CDR2 sequences are MNHEY and SMNVEV. The germline ends are 25 bases apart after V is trimmed by 3 bases and J by 3 bases. Study-level results and caveats: The cohort was sequenced for TCR beta chains only, and without alpha or paired-chain data the features that could be detected were limited. About 17 rarely observed V segments, including chromosome 9 orphons, were excluded from the earlier analysis of 550 to 700 of the donors because counts were too low. A further reported finding was that TCR beta sequences accurately predicted the HLA-A and HLA-B alleles for most subjects in the first cohort. It was suggested by the authors that the approach could potentially be generalized to other disease states and immunological phenotypes. Immune exposure information for the cohort was limited to CMV serostatus. In the study, 164 TCR beta chains were listed as associated with cytomegalovirus. Sequencing depth was assumed to be roughly uniform across donors in the presence/absence analyses, though that assumption may not hold. In a later analysis, HLA-associated TCR beta chains were found to be more clonally expanded and to have lower generation probabilities than equally common non-associated chains. A later analysis associated about 17,000 TCR beta sequences with specific HLA alleles at a false discovery rate of 0.05. In a later analysis, TCR association rates were found to vary across HLA loci, with the most associated TCRs seen for DRB1 alleles and the fewest for HLA-C alleles. In an earlier analysis of 450 to 750 of the donors, most TCR beta V segments appeared in productive rearrangements about 87% or about 30% of the time, broadly matching IMGT annotations. Correlated functional status among segregating V segments might reflect linkage disequilibrium, but an unknown experimental factor could not be ruled out. According to a later analysis, parvovirus B19, influenza, CMV and Epstein-Barr virus appeared linked to several top co-occurrence clusters. Cytomegalovirus status was reported to be diagnosed by the classifier with high specificity and sensitivity in both the original and validation cohorts. Three of the identified cytomegalovirus-associated TCR beta chains were confirmed in vitro to be specific for cytomegalovirus antigens. Some IMGT-functional V segments, including TRBV6-2 and TRBV6-3, could not be told apart with the 87-base-pair reads, so those segments were excluded. Most TCR sequences were observed very rarely across donors, whereas some public TCRs were present in many individuals. According to a later genetic analysis, donors in an Asian-associated ancestry cluster had fewer N-insertions in productive TCRs than the approximately 710-donor mean. An association between a missense DCLRE1C variant and V-gene and J-gene trimming of TCR beta chains was found in a later genetic analysis and replicated in an independent cohort. In a later analysis, most CMV-associated TCR beta chains were found to appear HLA-restricted, with HLA associations seemingly driven largely by CMV exposure. Strong co-occurrence of HLA alleles, especially DR and DQ, made assigning TCR associations to individual alleles difficult. A cluster of highly shared sequence variants was judged likely to be a technical artifact of the sequencing pipeline. Because some donors lacked HLA typing at each locus, the association tests relied only on the typed subset.

The sequence was collected from a female donor in good health and CMV-seronegative. The sample comprised PBMCs. The sequence joins TRBV27 to TRBJ2-3, with a weak D call of TRBD1 (7 bases match). The DNA sequence reads TGTGCCAGCAGTTTTGGCATCGTGGACTCAGGGGGGACGACAGATACGCAGTATTTT. The encoded protein is CASSFGIVDSGGTTDTQYF.